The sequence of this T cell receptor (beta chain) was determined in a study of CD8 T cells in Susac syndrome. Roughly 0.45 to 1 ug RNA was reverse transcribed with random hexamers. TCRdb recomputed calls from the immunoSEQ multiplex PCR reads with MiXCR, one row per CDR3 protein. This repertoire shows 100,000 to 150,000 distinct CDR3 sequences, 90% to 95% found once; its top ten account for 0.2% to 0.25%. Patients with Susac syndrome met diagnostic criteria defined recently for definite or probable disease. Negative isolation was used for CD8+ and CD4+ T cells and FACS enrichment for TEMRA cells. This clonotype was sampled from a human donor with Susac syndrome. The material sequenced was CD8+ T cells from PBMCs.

The CDR3 DNA reads TGCAGCGTTGAAGATGGGGTCCACACTGAAGCTTTCTTT. This translates into CSVEDGVHTEAFF. The chain couples TRBV29-1 to TRBJ1-1; D not resolved. V was shortened by 0 bases and J by 3 bases, with 8 bases between the two germline ends. From germline, CDR1 is SQVTM and CDR2 ANQGSEA. This CDR3 region has 13 residues.